These T cell receptor beta chains were read from a single sample in a study of blood T cell repertoires in COVID-19. TCRdb's copy holds only in-frame clones and misses some; the assay was immunoSEQ multiplex PCR. Of about 200,000 clones listed, roughly 88% are singletons. The sample was peripheral blood. These receptors all come from a human donor with active or convalescent COVID-19. The donor label of this sample is uncertain. CDR3s include the opening cysteine and the closing phenylalanine or tryptophan. The D gene is left open where the match is weak. Rows give clone size only sometimes, using once, few, many, or a class for an expanded clone.

abundance	v_gene	j_gene	d_gene	CDR3aa	CDR3nt
few	TRBV5-1	TRBJ2-5	TRBD2	CASSSMTSGETQYF	TGCGCCAGCAGCTCGATGACTAGCGGAGAGACCCAGTACTTC
-	TRBV7-2	TRBJ2-1	TRBD2	CASTDPASGYYNEQFF	TGTGCCAGCACCGACCCCGCTAGCGGTTACTACAATGAGCAGTTCTTC
-	TRBV9	TRBJ2-7	-	CASSVDGVSDEQYF	TGTGCCAGCAGCGTAGACGGGGTTTCGGACGAGCAGTACTTC
-	TRBV5-4	TRBJ2-3	-	CASSLDAAATDTQYF	TGTGCCAGCAGCTTGGATGCGGCCGCAACAGATACGCAGTATTTT
few	TRBV20-1	TRBJ2-7	TRBD1	CSASSTPGQGVHEQYF	TGCAGTGCTAGTTCGACCCCGGGACAGGGGGTCCACGAGCAGTACTTC
-	TRBV19	TRBJ1-5	-	CATRRTVYSNQPQHF	TGTGCCACCAGACGGACAGTGTATAGCAATCAGCCCCAGCATTTT
-	TRBV19	TRBJ1-2	TRBD1	CASSNTGLTGAGGYTF	TGTGCCAGTAGTAACACGGGTCTGACAGGGGCTGGCGGCTACACCTTC
-	TRBV3-1/TRBV3-2	TRBJ1-1	TRBD1	CASSQEGQGRAFF	TGTGCCAGCAGCCAGGAGGGACAGGGAAGGGCTTTCTTT
-	TRBV11-2	TRBJ1-5	TRBD1	CASSLGQGDTQPQHF	TGTGCCAGCAGTCTCGGACAGGGGGATACTCAGCCCCAGCATTTT
-	TRBV5-1	TRBJ1-1	TRBD1	CASSVSDRENKAFF	TGCGCCAGCAGCGTGTCGGACAGGGAAAATAAAGCTTTCTTT
-	TRBV27	TRBJ1-5	-	CASSFGGSNQPQHF	TGTGCCAGCAGTTTCGGGGGTAGCAATCAGCCCCAGCATTTT
-	TRBV6-1	TRBJ2-2	TRBD2	CASSGTSGRALDTGELFF	TGTGCCAGCAGTGGGACTAGCGGGAGGGCCCTCGACACCGGGGAGCTGTTTTTT
-	TRBV5-5	TRBJ2-3	TRBD2	CASSLYPGAGLASTDTQYF	TGTGCCAGCAGCTTGTACCCGGGGGCGGGACTAGCGAGCACAGATACGCAGTATTTT
once	TRBV6-5	TRBJ2-1	-	CASRLLAGNEQFF	TGTGCCAGCCGGCTCCTGGCGGGGAATGAGCAGTTCTTC
-	TRBV4-1	TRBJ1-3	-	CASSQDYSSGNTIYF	TGCGCCAGCAGCCAAGACTACAGCTCTGGAAACACCATATATTTT
few	TRBV19	TRBJ2-1	TRBD2	CASSISGSTYNEQFF	TGTGCCAGTAGTATAAGCGGGAGTACCTACAATGAGCAGTTCTTC
-	TRBV5-1	TRBJ1-1	-	CASSRGGDTEAFF	TGCGCCAGCAGCCGAGGGGGGGACACTGAAGCTTTCTTT
-	TRBV2	TRBJ1-5	-	CASSATGSNQPQHF	TGTGCCAGCAGTGCAACAGGGAGCAATCAGCCCCAGCATTTT
-	TRBV30	TRBJ2-2	-	CAWSVGGATGELFF	TGTGCCTGGAGTGTAGGGGGGGCCACCGGGGAGCTGTTTTTT
-	TRBV6-2/TRBV6-3	TRBJ2-5	TRBD2	CASSNHGLAGGETQYF	TGTGCCAGCAGCAATCATGGACTAGCGGGGGGTGAGACCCAGTACTTC
-	TRBV6-5	TRBJ1-3	-	CASSYLYSGNTIYF	TGTGCCAGCAGTTACCTGTACTCTGGAAACACCATATATTTT
-	TRBV19	TRBJ2-3	TRBD2	CASSSTPGLAGGTDTQYF	TGTGCCAGTAGCTCGACCCCGGGACTAGCGGGAGGGACAGATACGCAGTATTTT
-	TRBV4-1	TRBJ2-2	-	CASSQVGGTGELFF	TGCGCCAGCAGCCAAGTTGGCGGAACCGGGGAGCTGTTTTTT
many	TRBV10-2	TRBJ2-7	-	CASRGAGPYEQYF	TGCGCCTCCCGGGGTGCGGGGCCCTACGAGCAGTACTTC
-	TRBV18	TRBJ2-1	TRBD1	CASSPQGARYNEQFF	TGTGCCAGCTCCCCCCAGGGGGCCCGTTACAATGAGCAGTTCTTC
-	TRBV3-1/TRBV3-2	TRBJ2-1	TRBD2	CASSQGGRGVYNEQFF	TGTGCCAGCAGCCAGGGCGGGAGGGGCGTTTACAATGAGCAGTTCTTC
-	TRBV5-4	TRBJ2-1	-	CASSSGLYEQFF	TGTGCCAGCAGCTCGGGACTCTATGAGCAGTTCTTC